This T cell receptor beta chain came from a study of T cell responses to AZD1222 COVID-19 vaccine. Study results and caveats: Females made up more of the donors, who were largely white British, and clonal diversity may have come out too low. Scientists sampled the repertoires only once the peak T cell response had passed. Vaccination with two AZD1222 doses was followed by a rise in Spike-specific TCR breadth and depth.

V was shortened by 0 bases and J by 0 bases, with 11 bases between the two germline ends. This CDR3 spans 16 amino acids. Per the germline V gene, CDR1 is MNHEY and CDR2 is SVGAGI. TCRdb's copy holds only in-frame clones and misses some; the assay was immunoSEQ multiplex PCR. Counted here are about 110,000 clones, under 90% occurring once; the ten biggest clones make up less than 4.5%. About this clone: The target antigen is unknown.

This chain connects TRBV6-5 to TRBJ1-1; D is ambiguous. Here the sequenced sample was peripheral blood, taken on day 0 of AZD1222 vaccination. This sequence was found in an adult in good health. This chain's CDR3 is CASSYSTGRMNTEAFF. The DNA of the CDR3 is TGTGCCAGCAGTTACTCGACTGGACGGATGAACACTGAAGCTTTCTTT.